This is a list of T cell receptor beta chains from one sample in a study of shared clonotypes between healthy human individuals. Assay: immunoSEQ multiplex PCR; the TCRdb copy retains only in-frame clones and omits some. Here the sample spans around 350,000 clones, more than 60% being singletons. Sequencing was performed on memory CD4+ T cells sorted from blood. These receptors all stem from a man aged 25 to 45 in good health. Both conserved end residues are part of each CDR3. The D gene is left open where the match is weak. Part of the rows lack a size; the others show once, few, many or a class for expanded clones.

TRBD1 | TRBJ1-5 | TRBV29-1 | . | TGCAGCGTGGGGACAGGTTCGAGCAATCAGCCCCAGCATTTT | CSVGTGSSNQPQHF
. | TRBJ2-5 | TRBV7-6 | few | TGTGCCAGCAGCTTAAACCAAGAGACCCAGTACTTC | CASSLNQETQYF
TRBD1 | TRBJ1-4 | TRBV5-1 | . | TGCGCCAGCAGCGCACAGGGGTACGGGAGTGAAAAACTGTTTTTT | CASSAQGYGSEKLFF
TRBD2 | TRBJ2-1 | TRBV7-8 | . | TGTGCCAGCAGCTCCCGGAAAGGGCGGCTAGCGGGAGTGTACTCCTACAATGAGCAGTTCTTC | CASSSRKGRLAGVYSYNEQFF
TRBD2 | TRBJ2-7 | TRBV7-6 | . | TGTGCCAGCAGCTTAGGGCTCCGGGCTAGCGGGAGTGGCGAGCAGTACTTC | CASSLGLRASGSGEQYF
. | TRBJ1-1 | TRBV5-5 | . | TGTGCCAGCAGCTTGGTTCTTAGTATGAACACTGAAGCTTTCTTT | CASSLVLSMNTEAFF
. | TRBJ2-7 | TRBV15 | . | TGTGCCACCAGCACTTCGTCCTACGAGCAGTACTTC | CATSTSSYEQYF
TRBD2 | TRBJ2-7 | TRBV7-8 | few | TGTGCCAGCAGCGAACCAGGGGAACTTAGACTAGCGGGAGACTACTACGAGCAGTACTTC | CASSEPGELRLAGDYYEQYF
. | TRBJ2-7 | TRBV9 | . | TGTGCCAGCAGCCTCTTGTTGGGCTACGAGCAGTACTTC | CASSLLLGYEQYF
. | TRBJ2-7 | TRBV23-1 | . | TGCGCCAGCAGTCGAGAGGGTATCGAGCAGTACTTC | CASSREGIEQYF
TRBD1 | TRBJ1-2 | TRBV14 | . | TGTGCCAGCAGCCAAGATTGGGGGGACAGGGGCTCCTATGGCTACACCTTC | CASSQDWGDRGSYGYTF
TRBD2 | TRBJ2-4 | TRBV13 | . | TGTGCCAGCACCTCCGGGGGGGCTCTTCTCAACATTCAGTACTTC | CASTSGGALLNIQYF
TRBD2 | TRBJ2-5 | TRBV5-5 | . | TGTGCCAGCAGCTTACTAGCGGGAGTGTACCAAGAGACCCAGTACTTC | CASSLLAGVYQETQYF
TRBD1 | TRBJ2-7 | TRBV6-5 | . | TGTGCCAGCAGTCCGGGACAGCTAACCTACGAGCAGTACTTC | CASSPGQLTYEQYF
. | TRBJ1-2 | TRBV29-1 | . | TGCAGCGTTGATTGGGGTGGCTACACCTTC | CSVDWGGYTF
TRBD2 | TRBJ2-1 | TRBV19 | . | TGTGCCAGTAGTTTAGCGGGGCTCTACTACAATGAGCAGTTCTTC | CASSLAGLYYNEQFF
. | TRBJ1-1 | TRBV28 | . | TGTGCCAGCAGTTTATATACAGTCTCGACTGAAGCTTTCTTT | CASSLYTVSTEAFF
. | TRBJ1-4 | TRBV10-1 | many | TGCGCCAGCAGTGATGTGGGGGCAGAAGAAAAACTGTTTTTT | CASSDVGAEEKLFF
TRBD1 | TRBJ2-2 | TRBV5-1 | . | TGCGCCAGCAGCCAACAGGGGACCGGGGAGCTGTTTTTT | CASSQQGTGELFF
. | TRBJ1-1 | TRBV7-6 | . | TGTGCCAGCAGCTGGGGGGGGCAGACGGACCCTAAGGTAACTGAAGCTTTCTTT | CASSWGGQTDPKVTEAFF
. | TRBJ2-3 | TRBV10-3 | . | TGTGCCATCAGTGAGTCTTCAAGAAGCACAGATACGCAGTATTTT | CAISESSRSTDTQYF
. | TRBJ1-4 | TRBV28 | . | TGTGCCAGCGGGCGGGTAGAAAAACTGTTTTTT | CASGRVEKLFF
TRBD1 | TRBJ1-4 | TRBV25-1 | . | TGTGCCAGCAACAGGGGGACGGGTGAAAAACTGTTTTTT | CASNRGTGEKLFF
. | TRBJ1-1 | TRBV30 | . | TGTGCCTGGAGTGGCGGGGGCGGCAACTCCCGGGGGACTGAAGCTTTCTTT | CAWSGGGGNSRGTEAFF
. | TRBJ2-7 | TRBV5-1 | . | TGCGCCAGCAGCTTTTTAGGCGACAACACCTACGAGCAGTACTTC | CASSFLGDNTYEQYF
. | TRBJ1-5 | TRBV7-2 | . | TGTGCCAGCAGCTCTAAGGACATTTGGGGCAATCAGCCCCAGCATTTT | CASSSKDIWGNQPQHF
. | TRBJ2-5 | TRBV5-1 | . | TGCGCCAGCAGTCGGTTTGTGGGAGGTGGAGAGACCCAGTACTTC | CASSRFVGGGETQYF
. | TRBJ2-5 | TRBV6-1 | once | TGTGCCAGCAGTGAAGTACTCTTGAGAGAGACCCAGTACTTC | CASSEVLLRETQYF
. | TRBJ2-5 | TRBV7-7 | . | TGTGCTAGCAGCTTAGAGATCGGAGAGACCCAGTACTTC | CASSLEIGETQYF
. | TRBJ2-3 | TRBV6-5 | . | TGTGCCAGCAAACGAGAGGCGACAGATACGCAGTATTTT | CASKREATDTQYF
. | TRBJ2-6 | TRBV19 | . | TGTGCCAGTAGTCAAAGGCAAGGGGCCAACGTCCTGACTTTC | CASSQRQGANVLTF
. | TRBJ1-3 | TRBV10-1 | . | TGCGCCAGCAGCCCCGGACACCTCTCTGGAAACACCATATATTTT | CASSPGHLSGNTIYF
TRBD2 | TRBJ2-1 | TRBV18 | . | TGTGCCAGCTCACCACTCGGGACTAATGTGCATGAGCAGTTCTTC | CASSPLGTNVHEQFF
. | TRBJ1-5 | TRBV11-3 | many | TGTGCCAGCAGCTTCTGGAGGGAGCGGCAGCCCCAGCATTTT | CASSFWRERQPQHF
. | TRBJ2-1 | TRBV27 | . | TGTGCCAGCAGTTTAGAAGGGCTCGGAGTCGTCAATGAGCAGTTCTTC | CASSLEGLGVVNEQFF
TRBD1 | TRBJ1-1 | TRBV28 | . | TGTGCCAGCAGTTTACCGGGACAGGGGGTGACTGAAGCTTTCTTT | CASSLPGQGVTEAFF
. | TRBJ2-2 | TRBV5-6 | few | TGTGCCAGCAGCTTTGGGGCCACCGGGGAGCTGTTTTTT | CASSFGATGELFF
. | TRBJ1-1 | TRBV15 | . | TGTGCCACCAGGAAATCGAACACTGAAGCTTTCTTT | CATRKSNTEAFF
. | TRBJ1-1 | TRBV19 | . | TGTGCCAGTAGTATCCCGGGGGGTGAAGCTTTCTTT | CASSIPGGEAFF
TRBD2 | TRBJ2-7 | TRBV19 | few | TGTGCCAGTAGTATAGCCGCGGGGGGAGACTACGAGCAGTACTTC | CASSIAAGGDYEQYF
. | TRBJ1-3 | TRBV9 | . | TGTGCCAGCAGCGTAGATCCGGCTGGAAACACCATATATTTT | CASSVDPAGNTIYF
TRBD1 | TRBJ2-4 | TRBV28 | . | TGTGCCAGCAGTTTACGAGGGGGCGCGAACATTCAGTACTTC | CASSLRGGANIQYF